Below are 18 T cell receptor beta chains sequenced from a single sample in a study of T cell responses to AZD1222 COVID-19 vaccine. Libraries were prepared by immunoSEQ multiplex PCR; TCRdb keeps only in-frame clonotypes and omits some of them. Among some 110,000 clones, about 90% were seen once, and the ten largest hold around 1.4%. The sample here was peripheral blood, taken 28 days after the second AZD1222 dose. The receptors were sampled from an adult who received the AZD1222 COVID-19 vaccine.

This chain connects TRBV6-5 to TRBJ1-2, with D maybe TRBD1 (6 bases). The CDR3 is made up of 12 amino acids. Trimming removed 8 bases at V and 5 bases at J, with 12 bases between. Germline V lookup: CDR1 MNHEY, CDR2 SVGAGI. CDR3 protein: CASWTVSYGYTF. The CDR3 DNA is TGTGCCAGCTGGACAGTCTCATATGGCTACACCTTC.

The chain joins TRBV5-1 to TRBJ2-4, with 9 bases aligning to TRBD2. J was trimmed by 5 bases and V by 0 bases; bases with no gene match: 0. This CDR3 contains 14 residues. The germline gives CDR1 SGHRS, CDR2 YFSETQ. The CDR3 protein is CASSLGLAENIQYF. The CDR3 DNA reads as TGCGCCAGCAGCTTGGGACTAGCGGAAAACATTCAGTACTTC.

The J gene is TRBJ1-5, the V gene TRBV6-6; 9 nucleotides align to TRBD1. This CDR3 spans 14 amino acids. J was trimmed by 7 bases and V by 5 bases; bases with no gene match: 6. The V gene's germline CDR1 is MNHNY and CDR2 SVGAGI (reference sequence). CDR3 DNA: TGTGCCAGCAGTCGCACAGGGGGCGGGCAGCCCCAGCATTTT. Amino acid sequence: CASSRTGGGQPQHF.

The chain couples TRBV23-1 to TRBJ1-2; D possibly corresponds to TRBD1 (5 bases). TRBV23-1 is classed as an ORF, of uncertain function. The ends were cut back, 4 bases at V and 11 bases at J, with 17 bases in the middle. The CDR3 is made up of 13 amino acids. CDR3 protein: CASSPPGGLGYTF. The CDR3 nucleotides are TGCGCCAGCAGTCCCCCTGGGGGTTTGGGTTACACCTTC.

The chain employs TRBV10-2 and TRBJ1-6, with 7 bases lining up with TRBD1. V lost 9 bases, J lost 0 bases, and 8 bases stayed unmatched. CDR1 WSHSY and CDR2 SAAADI come from the germline V gene. The CDR3 covers 16 residues. The CDR3 reads CARDEDRSSYNSPLHF. Here the CDR3 DNA reads TGCGCCAGAGACGAGGACAGGAGCTCCTATAATTCACCCCTCCACTTT.

The rearrangement joins TRBV5-1 to TRBJ2-5; a possible D gene is TRBD1 (5 bases). The germline gives CDR1 SGHRS, CDR2 YFSETQ. V was clipped by 7 bases and J by 5 bases, with 21 bases between them. The CDR3 is made up of 15 amino acids. CDR3 in DNA: TGCGCCAGCCGACCTAGGGGCACCCCCCAGGAGACCCAGTACTTC. This encodes CASRPRGTPQETQYF. The whole variable domain, filled in from reference TRBV5-1 and TRBJ2-5, reads KAGVTQTPRYLIKTRGQQVTLSCSPISGHRSVSWYQQTPGQGLQFLFEYFSETQRNKGNFPGRFSGRQFSNSRSEMNVSTLELGDSALYLCASRPRGTPQETQYFGPGTRLLVL.

The chain joins TRBV28 to TRBJ2-7; a weak D match, TRBD2 (5 bases). The CDR3 consists of 12 residues. The germline CDR1 and CDR2 sequences are MDHEN and SYDVKM. Trimming cost V 5 bases and J 7 bases, with 12 bases left between them. CDR3 sequence reads: CASSPGWREQYF. Written as DNA, the CDR3 is TGTGCCAGCAGTCCCGGGTGGAGGGAGCAGTACTTC.

The chain joins TRBV30 to TRBJ2-7; D may be TRBD1 or TRBD2 (5 bases each). This CDR3 has 13 residues. CDR1 and CDR2 from the germline V gene are GTSNPN and SVGIG (reference sequence). The V and J ends lost 3 bases and 3 bases respectively, with 12 bases between them. The CDR3 loop reads CAWSPGASYEQYF. The DNA for the CDR3 is TGTGCCTGGAGCCCCGGGGCTAGCTACGAGCAGTACTTC.

The chain couples TRBV10-2 to TRBJ1-5; no firm D call. This CDR3 spans 14 amino acids. V lost 0 bases to trimming and J lost 7 bases, with 10 bases between them. Germline-derived CDR1 and CDR2 are WSHSY and SAAADI. The CDR3 here is CASSESTRGQPQHF. CDR3 bases: TGCGCCAGCAGTGAGTCGACTCGGGGACAGCCCCAGCATTTT.

V and J are TRBV30 and TRBJ1-1, with D uncertain. The CDR3 contains 14 residues. Germline V lookup: CDR1 GTSNPN, CDR2 SVGIG (reference sequence). V dropped 0 bases and J dropped 0 bases, with 8 bases sitting between them. The CDR3: CAWSVNDLNTEAFF. DNA for the CDR3: TGTGCCTGGAGTGTCAACGACCTGAACACTGAAGCTTTCTTT.

The genes are TRBV6-5 and TRBJ2-7; TRBD1 matches at 7 bases. The J segment lost 2 bases and the V segment lost 10 bases, leaving 11 bases of the junction unmatched. The CDR3 spans 14 residues. Germline CDR1 is MNHEY and CDR2 is SVGAGI. The CDR3 coding sequence is TGTGCCACTACGACGACAGGGTCGACCTACGAGCAGTACTTC. It yields the protein CATTTTGSTYEQYF.

As concerns this clone: This sample includes further DNA sequences coding for the same CDR3. V gene TRBV5-1 combines with J gene TRBJ2-3; TRBD1 might be the D (6 bases). Trimming left V 0 bases short and J 2 bases short, with 7 bases between. The CDR3 totals 14 residues. Germline V gene sequence: CDR1 SGHRS, CDR2 YFSETQ. DNA for the CDR3: TGCGCCAGCAGCTTGGGACAGGACACAGATACGCAGTATTTT. Translated, it gives CASSLGQDTDTQYF.

The gene calls are TRBV28 and TRBJ1-3; 9 bases fit TRBD1. CDR3 length: 16 amino acids. Trimming removed 6 bases from V and 4 bases from J; junction bases left unmatched: 10. Germline lookup yields CDR1 MDHEN and CDR2 SYDVKM. The CDR3 protein is CASRVSGQGAGNTIYF. Written as DNA, the CDR3 is TGTGCCAGCAGGGTCTCGGGACAGGGTGCCGGAAACACCATATATTTT.

This clone has a handful of counts. The gene calls are TRBV28 and TRBJ2-5; 13 bases map to TRBD2. The V gene end was trimmed by 6 bases and the J gene end by 5 bases; junction bases not matched to a gene: 9. CDR1 and CDR2 (germline): MDHEN, SYDVKM. This CDR3 spans 16 amino acids. The CDR3 loop is CASSPGLAGVWETQYF. The CDR3 DNA is TGTGCCAGCAGCCCCGGACTAGCGGGAGTATGGGAGACCCAGTACTTC.

This clone was seen more than once but under ten times. The gene calls are TRBV6-4 and TRBJ2-3; D is unclear. The germline V gene has CDR1 MRHNA and CDR2 SNTAGT. V lost 2 bases, J lost 1 base, and 4 bases lay in between. The CDR3 is made up of 13 amino acids. The DNA of the CDR3 is TGTGCCAGCAGTGACAGGGGCACAGATACGCAGTATTTT. Encoded protein: CASSDRGTDTQYF.

The chain recombines TRBV5-4 with TRBJ1-3, with D unresolved. The V end lost 4 bases, the J end lost 2 bases, and 10 bases lay between the germline ends. Germline CDR1 SGHNT, CDR2 YYREEE (reference sequence). The CDR3 length is 14 residues. This CDR3 is CASSPPGPGNTIYF. The CDR3 DNA reads TGTGCCAGCAGCCCACCGGGTCCTGGAAACACCATATATTTT.

This clone appeared a single time. J is TRBJ2-1 and V is TRBV27, with unresolved D. The ends were cut back, 0 bases at V and 9 bases at J, with 9 bases in the middle. The CDR3 loop spans 13 amino acids. Germline loops: CDR1 MNHEY, CDR2 SMNVEV (reference sequence). The CDR3, as DNA: TGTGCCAGCAGTTTATCCCATAGAGGTGAGCAGTTCTTC. Its protein product is CASSLSHRGEQFF.

This clone has more than one count but fewer than ten. The rearrangement joins TRBV18 to TRBJ2-4, with 9 bases fitting TRBD2. V lost 5 bases, J lost 7 bases, and 12 bases stayed unmatched. CDR3 size: 16 residues. Germline V gives CDR1 KGHSH, CDR2 LQKENI. The chain's CDR3 is CASSLIAGVGRNIQYF. The CDR3, as DNA: TGTGCCAGCTCATTGATAGCGGGAGTAGGAAGGAACATTCAGTACTTC.